The 20 T cell receptor beta chains listed next were all sequenced from one sample in a study of cytomegalovirus exposure and HLA in healthy donors. PCR primers comprised 60 Vbeta and 13 Jbeta primers. TCRdb keeps only in-frame clones here, not all; method: immunoSEQ multiplex PCR. There are 160,000 or so clones in the sample; around 83% occur only once, and roughly 6.5% lies in the top ten. The sequencing sample was made of PBMCs. These receptors came from a man aged 50 to 59 in good health and CMV-seropositive.

CDR3 sequence (DNA): TGCGCCAGCAGCACGGGACACGCCTATGGGGATGAGCAGTTCTTC. As protein: CASSTGHAYGDEQFF. This chain connects TRBV5-1 to TRBJ2-1, with D perhaps matching TRBD1 (6 bases). CDR1 and CDR2 from the germline V gene are SGHRS and YFSETQ. The CDR3 is 15 residues long. The germline V and J ends were trimmed by 4 bases and 8 bases, with 19 bases remaining between them.

This clone was observed a few times. The chain uses TRBV23-1 and TRBJ2-3; 13 bases map to TRBD2. TRBV23-1 is an open reading frame, and its role is uncertain. This CDR3 has 18 residues. V lost 0 bases, J lost 2 bases, and 5 bases stayed unmatched. The chain's CDR3 is CASSQSPGLAGATDTQYF. CDR3 coding DNA: TGCGCCAGCAGTCAATCGCCCGGACTAGCGGGGGCCACAGATACGCAGTATTTT.

For this clone: Sequence at one end of the junction differs from germline and may be a read error. The gene calls are TRBV4-1 and TRBJ1-5; D is undetermined. CDR3 size: 15 residues. Germline loops: CDR1 MGHRA, CDR2 YSYEKL. This chain's CDR3 is CANSQEGGWWQPQHF. The CDR3 DNA reads as TGCGCCAACAGCCAAGAGGGAGGGTGGTGGCAGCCCCAGCATTTT.

The chain carries TRBV6-1 and TRBJ2-2, with 11 bases matching TRBD2. This CDR3 spans 14 amino acids. The trim removed 8 bases at V and 8 bases at J, leaving 7 bases unmatched. The germline V gene encodes CDR1 MNHNS and CDR2 SASEGT. CDR3 nucleotides: TGTGCCAGCTCGGGGCTAGCGGGAGGTGGGGAGCTGTTTTTT. It is translated as CASSGLAGGGELFF.

In its sample, this clone was seen a few times. The chain carries TRBV19 and TRBJ2-5; TRBD1 matches 8 bases. Per germline, CDR1 LNHDA and CDR2 SQIVND (reference sequence). Unmatched junction bases numbered 13, after V lost 1 base and J lost 3 bases. This CDR3 contains 18 residues. In DNA, the CDR3 is TGTGCCAGTAGTATAGGGCTCTCGGACAGGGTGGGCGAAGAGACCCAGTACTTC. Its protein product is CASSIGLSDRVGEETQYF.

The chain links TRBV4-1 to TRBJ2-2, with a tentative D call TRBD2 (5 bases). The CDR3 has 17 residues. Germline CDR1 and CDR2: MGHRA and YSYEKL. Trimming cost V 0 bases and J 0 bases, with 11 bases left between them. The CDR3 DNA is TGCGCCAGCAGCCAAGAGGGTGCGGGTGCGAACACCGGGGAGCTGTTTTTT. The encoded protein is CASSQEGAGANTGELFF.

This chain joins TRBV19 and TRBJ1-4; 7 bases line up with TRBD1. Unmatched junction bases numbered 5, after V lost 9 bases and J lost 4 bases. This CDR3 region has 13 residues. Per germline, CDR1 LNHDA and CDR2 SQIVND (reference sequence). The CDR3 protein is CARAGQVNEKLFF. CDR3 sequence (DNA): TGTGCCAGAGCCGGACAGGTTAATGAAAAACTGTTTTTT.

The rearrangement uses TRBV2 and TRBJ2-4, with 9 bases aligning to TRBD2. The germline CDR1 and CDR2 sequences are SNHLY and FYNNEI. This CDR3 spans 17 amino acids. The ends lost 1 base at V and 6 bases at J; junction bases unmatched: 10. The CDR3 loop is CASSEGGPAGGLNIQYF. Here the CDR3 DNA reads TGTGCCAGCAGTGAAGGAGGGCCAGCGGGAGGATTAAACATTCAGTACTTC.

The rearrangement uses TRBV2 and TRBJ2-5; 9 nucleotides align to TRBD2. The CDR3 is 16 residues long. CDR1 is SNHLY and CDR2 is FYNNEI in the germline V gene. Trimming at V came to 4 bases and at J to 2 bases, leaving 8 bases not matched to a gene. The CDR3 bases are TGTGCCAGCAGTGTTGGTAGCGGGGGCACACAAGAGACCCAGTACTTC. This gives the protein CASSVGSGGTQETQYF.

V is TRBV5-8 and J is TRBJ1-2, with 10 positions matching TRBD1. CDR1 SGHTS and CDR2 YDEGEE come from the germline V gene. The CDR3 sequence is 14 residues long. V gave up 2 bases and J gave up 5 bases; unmatched junction bases: 3. The DNA of the CDR3 is TGTGCCAGCAGCTTAAGGGACAGGGGATATGGCTACACCTTC. Amino acid sequence: CASSLRDRGYGYTF.

This clone was picked up one time. The CDR3 DNA reads as TGTGCCAGCAGCTTGGCTAGTTACACAGATACGCAGTATTTT. Encoded protein: CASSLASYTDTQYF. V is TRBV5-6 and J is TRBJ2-3; D gene unclear. Trimming left V 0 bases short and J 2 bases short, with 7 bases between. Looked up from germline, CDR1 is SGHDT and CDR2 is YYEEEE. The CDR3 is 14 amino acids.

The CDR3 DNA reads as TGTGCCAGTAGTATAGGGACTAGCGGGAGGGCCCGCCCAGATACGCAGTATTTT. This encodes CASSIGTSGRARPDTQYF. The chain employs TRBV19 and TRBJ2-3; 15 bases agree with TRBD2. The CDR3 is 18 amino acids. Trimming took 1 base from V and 4 from J; bases not matched to a gene: 6. Germline-derived CDR1 and CDR2 are LNHDA and SQIVND (reference sequence).

A remark on this clone: The same CDR3 arises from other DNA sequences in this sample as well. The rearrangement links TRBV7-3 to TRBJ2-2; TRBD1 matches 9 bases. V was pared by 5 bases and J by 5 bases, with 3 bases of the junction left unmatched. CDR3 length: 14 amino acids. CDR1 SGHTA and CDR2 FQGTGA come from the germline V gene. CDR3 sequence: CASSPGQGTGELFF. The CDR3 region has the DNA TGTGCCAGCAGCCCCGGACAGGGGACCGGGGAGCTGTTTTTT.

This clone occurred once. Sequence at one end of the junction differs from germline and may be a read error. The V gene is TRBV7-3, the J gene TRBJ2-1, with 12 nucleotides matching TRBD1. The germline V gene has CDR1 SGHTA and CDR2 FQGTGA. CDR3 length: 15 amino acids. Here the CDR3 reads CASSHTGTGGNEQLF. CDR3 nucleotides: TGTGCCAGCAGCCATACCGGGACAGGGGGCAATGAGCAGCTCTTC.

The CDR3: CASSIAGGSYNEQFF. For the CDR3, the DNA is TGTGCCAGTAGTATAGCGGGAGGTTCCTACAATGAGCAGTTCTTC. The chain couples TRBV19 to TRBJ2-1; 7 bases match TRBD2. This CDR3 is 15 amino acids long. CDR1 is LNHDA and CDR2 is SQIVND in the germline V gene (reference sequence). The J segment lost 1 base and the V segment lost 1 base, leaving 1 base of the junction unmatched.

The CDR3 protein is CASSTKRLNTGELFF. The CDR3, as DNA: TGTGCCAGTAGTACGAAACGACTGAACACCGGGGAGCTGTTTTTT. The chain joins TRBV19 to TRBJ2-2, with no clear D. The germline V gene encodes CDR1 LNHDA and CDR2 SQIVND (reference sequence). The CDR3 length is 15 residues. V was shortened by 4 bases and J by 1 base, with 10 bases between the two germline ends.

The chain combines TRBV18 with TRBJ2-1; TRBD2 matches 10 bases. Germline V gene data show CDR1 as KGHSH and CDR2 as LQKENI. With 6 bases clipped from V and 6 bases from J, the junction kept 8 bases outside the gene matches. The CDR3 runs 15 residues. The CDR3, as DNA: TGTGCCAGCTCCCAAACTAGCGGGGACGGCAATGAGCAGTTCTTC. Protein product: CASSQTSGDGNEQFF.

The chain has TRBV9 and TRBJ1-6, with TRBD1 as a possible D gene (6 bases). This CDR3 region has 15 residues. The germline V gene has CDR1 SGDLS and CDR2 YYNGEE. V shed 4 bases and J shed 7 bases, with 15 bases lying between them. CDR3 protein: CASSPRDTANSPLHF. CDR3 nucleotides: TGTGCCAGCAGCCCCCGGGACACGGCAAATTCACCCCTCCACTTT.

Only a few counts were recorded for this clone. The V and J genes are TRBV4-1 and TRBJ1-1, with D hard to call. There are 14 residues in the CDR3. Looked up from germline, CDR1 is MGHRA and CDR2 is YSYEKL. V shed 4 bases and J shed 1 base, with 10 bases lying between them. CDR3 sequence (DNA): TGCGCCAGCAGCCGACTCCTGGGGAACACTGAAGCTTTCTTT. Amino acid sequence: CASSRLLGNTEAFF.

This clone has more than one count but fewer than ten. This chain uses TRBV6-5 with TRBJ1-6; 9 nucleotides line up with TRBD1. V was clipped by 2 bases and J by 7 bases; unmatched bases: 3. The CDR3 consists of 15 residues. CDR1 is MNHEY and CDR2 is SVGAGI in the germline V gene. The CDR3 here is CASSYGGQGNSPLHF. CDR3 coding DNA: TGTGCCAGCAGTTACGGCGGACAGGGGAATTCACCCCTCCACTTT.